Here is one T cell receptor beta chain with its context. These data originate in a study of technical replicates of blood from a few donors. The CDR3 length is 16 residues. Germline CDR1 is SGHRS and CDR2 is YFSETQ. The J segment lost 4 bases and the V segment lost 2 bases, leaving 5 bases of the junction unmatched. This table comes from immunoSEQ multiplex PCR, and its TCRdb copy is limited to in-frame clones, with some not included. The data contain around 100,000 clones, approximately 95% of them singletons. The chain carries TRBV5-1 and TRBJ2-3; 12 positions agree with TRBD2. The source material was T cells isolated from PBMCs. The TCR was taken from a human donor in good health. CDR3 nucleotide sequence: TGCGCCAGCAGCTTCGGACTAGCGGGATCCGCAGATACGCAGTATTTT. Translated, it gives CASSFGLAGSADTQYF.